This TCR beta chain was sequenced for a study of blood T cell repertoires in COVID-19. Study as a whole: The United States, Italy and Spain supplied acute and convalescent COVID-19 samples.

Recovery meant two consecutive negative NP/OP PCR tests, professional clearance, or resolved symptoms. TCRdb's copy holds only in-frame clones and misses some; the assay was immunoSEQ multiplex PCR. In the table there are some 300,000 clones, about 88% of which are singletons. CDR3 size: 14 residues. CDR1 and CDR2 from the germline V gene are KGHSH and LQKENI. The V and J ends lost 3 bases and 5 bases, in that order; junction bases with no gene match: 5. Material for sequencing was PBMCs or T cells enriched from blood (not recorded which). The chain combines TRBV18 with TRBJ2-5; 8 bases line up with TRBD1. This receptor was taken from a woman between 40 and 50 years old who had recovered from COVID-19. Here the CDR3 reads CASSPRTGWETQYF. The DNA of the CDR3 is TGTGCCAGCTCACCCCGGACAGGGTGGGAGACCCAGTACTTC.